Below are 9 T cell receptor beta chains sequenced from a single sample in a study of beta chain features in type 1 diabetes (dated by TCRdb to 2016 to 2019). The library was obtained by the immunoSEQ multiplex PCR assay. The High Capacity cDNA Reverse Transcription Kit was used to reverse transcribe all of the isolated RNA, meaning that expressed TCRB transcripts were what got sequenced. TCRdb holds this immuneACCESS table with in-frame rearrangements only. Some clones are missing; in checked studies, unresolved V genes explain under half, and the rest has no known cause. Recorded for this sample are hundreds of thousands of clones; 11% of them occurred a single time. Clones ranked in the top ten supply around 0.018% of the sample. The study at large found these results: Type 1 diabetes patients showed a moderate but significant shortening of TCRB CDR3 length in all four CD4+ subsets.

No antigen has been identified for these receptors. What was sequenced was naive CD4+ T cells from blood. The sample's cell subset or site label, in plain terms: true naive CD4+ T cells. These receptors were taken from a man under 40 with type 1 diabetes.

The rearrangement links TRBV30 to TRBJ2-3; D is perhaps TRBD1 (5 bases). The CDR3 totals 14 residues. Trimming shortened V by 3 bases and J by 2 bases, and 12 bases separated the two germline ends. Germline assignment: CDR1 GTSNPN and CDR2 SVGIG (reference sequence). CDR3 protein: CAWRAGALTDTQYF. The CDR3 DNA is TGTGCCTGGAGAGCTGGGGCCCTCACAGATACGCAGTATTTT.

The rearrangement links TRBV7-8 to TRBJ1-5, with unresolved D. Germline V gene data show CDR1 as SGHVS and CDR2 as FQNEAQ. The CDR3 spans 14 residues. Trimming cost V 0 bases and J 5 bases, with 8 bases left between them. The CDR3: CASSLAGGYQPQHF. The CDR3 region has the DNA TGTGCCAGCAGCTTAGCCGGCGGATATCAGCCCCAGCATTTT.

The rearrangement uses TRBV2 and TRBJ2-2; 12 nucleotides line up with TRBD1. V shed 7 bases, J shed 7 bases, and the junction held 7 bases outside the gene matches. CDR3 length: 15 amino acids. The germline gives CDR1 SNHLY, CDR2 FYNNEI. The CDR3 reads CASTPGQGAVGELFF. CDR3 DNA: TGTGCCAGCACTCCGGGACAGGGGGCTGTCGGGGAGCTGTTTTTT.

V usage is TRBV29-1 and J usage is TRBJ2-7, with 10 bases fitting TRBD2. Germline values: CDR1 SQVTM, CDR2 ANQGSEA. Germline trimming cut 0 bases from V and 4 bases from J; bases unmatched to any gene: 6. This CDR3 contains 15 residues. The CDR3 region has the DNA TGCAGCGTTGAAGATCGTGCTAGCGGGGGATACGAGCAGTACTTC. It specifies CSVEDRASGGYEQYF.

There are a few counts of this clone. The chain combines TRBV7-8 with TRBJ1-6; unclear D gene. Trimming stripped 5 bases from V and 0 bases from J, with 11 bases between. The CDR3 is made up of 16 amino acids. Germline CDR1 is SGHVS and CDR2 is FQNEAQ. Here the CDR3 DNA reads TGTGCCAGCAGCCTCGGAGGTGGCTCCTATAATTCACCCCTCCACTTT. Protein sequence: CASSLGGGSYNSPLHF. Full variable domain (outside the CDR3, taken from reference TRBV7-8 and TRBJ1-6): GAGVSQSPRYKVAKRGQDVALRCDPISGHVSLFWYQQALGQGPEFLTYFQNEAQLDKSGLPSDRFFAERPEGSVSTLKIQRTQQEDSAVYLCASSLGGGSYNSPLHFGNGTRLTVT.

This clone was found a few times. V and J are TRBV7-9 and TRBJ2-7; 11 positions agree with TRBD2. V dropped 2 bases and J dropped 8; count of bases not matched to a gene: 5. In germline, CDR1 is SEHNR, CDR2 FQNEAQ (reference sequence). This CDR3 is built from 14 residues. The CDR3 DNA follows: TGTGCCAGCAGCTTATTAACTAGCGGGGGAAAGCAGTACTTC. It yields the protein CASSLLTSGGKQYF.

This clone has more than one count but fewer than ten. The V gene is TRBV29-1, the J gene TRBJ1-1, with 10 bases that match TRBD1. Looked up from germline, CDR1 is SQVTM and CDR2 is ANQGSEA. This CDR3 has 11 amino acids. J was trimmed by 10 bases and V by 3 bases; bases with no gene match: 2. CDR3 region: CSVERTGGAFF. The CDR3 DNA reads as TGCAGCGTTGAGAGGACAGGGGGAGCTTTCTTT.

V is TRBV5-1 and J is TRBJ2-3; 8 bases map to TRBD1. The CDR3 is 15 residues long. CDR1 and CDR2 from the germline V gene are SGHRS and YFSETQ. V was pared by 0 bases and J by 6 bases, with 6 bases of the junction left unmatched. CDR3 sequence (DNA): TGCGCCAGCAGCTTGGTCGGACAGGGAGTTGATACGCAGTATTTT. Its protein product is CASSLVGQGVDTQYF. The whole variable domain, filled in from reference TRBV5-1 and TRBJ2-3, reads KAGVTQTPRYLIKTRGQQVTLSCSPISGHRSVSWYQQTPGQGLQFLFEYFSETQRNKGNFPGRFSGRQFSNSRSEMNVSTLELGDSALYLCASSLVGQGVDTQYFGPGTRLTVL.

The table lists this clone with a few counts. The chain recombines TRBV12-5 with TRBJ2-3; D may be TRBD2 (7 bases). The CDR3 contains 14 residues. Per the germline V gene, CDR1 is LGHNT and CDR2 is FRNRAP. Trimming removed 1 base from V and 5 bases from J, with 10 bases in between. The CDR3 protein is CASGLDREGDTQYF. CDR3 DNA: TGTGCTAGTGGTTTGGACAGGGAGGGAGATACGCAGTATTTT.